Listed below are T cell receptor beta chains from one sample, sequenced in a study of long-term antiretroviral therapy in people with HIV. The table came from immunoSEQ multiplex PCR; TCRdb's copy has only in-frame clones and leaves some out. The sample has fewer than 20,000 clones, more than 75% seen once. This specimen consisted of unsorted PBMCs, obtained 6.9 years after starting antiretroviral therapy. The receptors here all came from a man aged 45-65 years with HIV. The CDR3 runs from the conserved cysteine through the conserved F or W. The D gene is left open where the match is weak. For some rows the clone size is stated as once, few or many, or as a class when expanded; others skip it.

TGCAGCGTAGGAACAGGGGGCGTCGGCACTGAAGCTTTCTTT | CSVGTGGVGTEAFF | . | TRBV29-1 | TRBD1 | TRBJ1-1
TGTGCCAGCAGCTCCGACAGGGCTAATTATAGAGAGAACACTGAAGCTTTCTTT | CASSSDRANYRENTEAFF | . | TRBV11-1 | TRBD1 | TRBJ1-1
TGTGCCAGCAGCTTCCCGCCCACGACAGGGAGAAACACCATATATTTT | CASSFPPTTGRNTIYF | . | TRBV5-6 | TRBD1 | TRBJ1-3
TGTGCCAGCTCACTGAAGACTAGCGGGAGCAATGAGCAGTTCTTC | CASSLKTSGSNEQFF | . | TRBV18 | TRBD2 | TRBJ2-1
TGTGCCAGCAGCTTAAGAGCCGGGACACTCACCTACGAGCAGTACTTC | CASSLRAGTLTYEQYF | . | TRBV7-9 | . | TRBJ2-7
TGTGCCAGCAGCCAAGATGGACAGGGGACAGATACGCAGTATTTT | CASSQDGQGTDTQYF | . | TRBV4-2 | TRBD1 | TRBJ2-3
TGCGCCAGCAGCCCGGAAGGGACAATGGGTACAGATACGCAGTATTTT | CASSPEGTMGTDTQYF | . | TRBV5-1 | . | TRBJ2-3
TGTGCCTGGACCCACTCGGGGATCGGGGAGGGCTACACCTTC | CAWTHSGIGEGYTF | . | TRBV30 | . | TRBJ1-2
TGTGCCAGCAGCGTAACAGGATCCTCCTACGAGCAGTACTTC | CASSVTGSSYEQYF | . | TRBV9 | . | TRBJ2-7
TGTGCCAGCAGTGCCCTCAGGGTCGAGCAGCCCCAGCATTTT | CASSALRVEQPQHF | . | TRBV2 | . | TRBJ1-5
TGTGCCAGCCCCTCCCCAGGGGTCAAGGAAGATTGGACTGAAGCTTTCTTT | CASPSPGVKEDWTEAFF | . | TRBV5-4 | . | TRBJ1-1
TGTGCCAGCAGCCCAAAAGAGACCCAGTACTTC | CASSPKETQYF | . | TRBV7-6 | . | TRBJ2-5
TGTGCCAGCAGTTCTCGGGTAGGGGTGGGTAAGACCCAGTACTTC | CASSSRVGVGKTQYF | . | TRBV6-5 | . | TRBJ2-5
TGTGCCAGCAGTGAATACCAGGGTGCCTATGGCTACACCTTC | CASSEYQGAYGYTF | . | TRBV6-1 | . | TRBJ1-2
TGTGCCAGCAGTTTTAGGACAGGGTTAATCTCCAGTGAGCAGTTCTTC | CASSFRTGLISSEQFF | . | TRBV11-3 | TRBD1 | TRBJ2-1
TGCGCCAGCAGCCCCGGACAGGGGGTGTACACTGAAGCTTTCTTT | CASSPGQGVYTEAFF | . | TRBV4-3 | TRBD1 | TRBJ1-1
TGTGCCAGCAATGGGGGATATCACAATGAGCAGTTCTTC | CASNGGYHNEQFF | . | TRBV2 | . | TRBJ2-1
TGTGCCAGCAGGTCCCCGAAAAACATTCAGTACTTC | CASRSPKNIQYF | . | TRBV21-1 | . | TRBJ2-4
TGCGCCAGCAGCCCCGAGACTAGCGCTTACGAGCAGTACTTC | CASSPETSAYEQYF | . | TRBV4-3 | TRBD2 | TRBJ2-7
TGCGCCAGCAGCCAAGTGGACTTGGGACTAGCCTACAATGAGCAGTTCTTC | CASSQVDLGLAYNEQFF | . | TRBV4-1 | TRBD2 | TRBJ2-1
TGTGCCAGCAGCCAACCGACTAGGCGGGATACGCAGTATTTT | CASSQPTRRDTQYF | few | TRBV14 | . | TRBJ2-3
TGCGCCAGCAGCCACCCGGGGACAGGACCTACGCAGTATTTT | CASSHPGTGPTQYF | . | TRBV5-1 | TRBD1 | TRBJ2-3
TGTGCCAGCAGTGAAATCCCGGGGGCGAGCTCCTACGAGCAGTACTTC | CASSEIPGASSYEQYF | few | TRBV6-4 | . | TRBJ2-7
TGTGCCATCATGCGGGAATTGAACACCGGGGAGCTGTTTTTT | CAIMRELNTGELFF | . | TRBV10-3 | . | TRBJ2-2
TGTGCCAGCGGCGTCGATAGAGCGGGAGCGGGCACAGATACGCAGTATTTT | CASGVDRAGAGTDTQYF | . | TRBV9 | TRBD2 | TRBJ2-3
TGTGCCACCAGCAAAGAGCGGGGTAGCAATCAGCCCCAGCATTTT | CATSKERGSNQPQHF | . | TRBV15 | . | TRBJ1-5
TGTGCCAGCAGACCCAGACTAGTTTTAGATGAGCAGTTCTTC | CASRPRLVLDEQFF | . | TRBV27 | . | TRBJ2-1
TGTGCCAGCAGCTTAAGCAGGGATCACGAGCAGTACTTC | CASSLSRDHEQYF | . | TRBV7-3 | . | TRBJ2-7
TGTGCCAGCAGGGGCGGGATGAAAGCCGGGGAGCTGTTTTTT | CASRGGMKAGELFF | . | TRBV4-2 | . | TRBJ2-2
TGTGCCAGCAGTCCAAGTGTCCAGAGAAGACAGTACTTC | CASSPSVQRRQYF | . | TRBV27 | . | TRBJ2-7
TGTGCCAGTAGCCACATAAGCGGGATCGGCACAGATACGCAGTATTTT | CASSHISGIGTDTQYF | . | TRBV19 | TRBD2 | TRBJ2-3
TGCGCCAGCAGCTTTGACAGTGCTCAGCCCCAGCATTTT | CASSFDSAQPQHF | . | TRBV4-1 | . | TRBJ1-5
TGTGCCAGCAGCAGAGCAGGGGCGGAAGAGCAGTACTTC | CASSRAGAEEQYF | . | TRBV14 | . | TRBJ2-7
TGTGCCAGCAGCCAAAAAGACAGGGCTGAAGCTTTCTTT | CASSQKDRAEAFF | . | TRBV28 | TRBD1 | TRBJ1-1
TGTGCCAGCAGCGTAGTATCCCATCCTCAAGAGACCCAGTACTTC | CASSVVSHPQETQYF | . | TRBV9 | . | TRBJ2-5
TGTGCCAGCTCACCACCGAGGCAGGCTAACGAGCAGTACTTC | CASSPPRQANEQYF | . | TRBV18 | . | TRBJ2-7
TGTGCCAGCAGCTCCGCGAGGATAAAACTGTTTTTT | CASSSARIKLFF | . | TRBV11-2 | . | TRBJ1-4
TGTGCCAGCAGTCTTACGACAGGGCGATATGATAATGAGCAGTTCTTC | CASSLTTGRYDNEQFF | . | TRBV28 | TRBD1 | TRBJ2-1
TGTGCCAGCAGTTGGACATCGAAGGACTATGGCTACACCTTC | CASSWTSKDYGYTF | . | TRBV6-1 | . | TRBJ1-2
TGCAGCGTTTACCTGAGCTCCTACAATGAGCAGTTCTTC | CSVYLSSYNEQFF | . | TRBV29-1 | . | TRBJ2-1
TGTGCCAGCAGCCCAGGACTAGCGGGAGAGAGTAGGAACGAGCAGTACTTC | CASSPGLAGESRNEQYF | . | TRBV13 | TRBD2 | TRBJ2-7
TGTGCCAGCAGAGTTAACCGTGATAACACCATATATTTT | CASRVNRDNTIYF | . | TRBV2 | . | TRBJ1-3
TGTGCCAGCAGCTTAGGCCAGGAGGGCCTCGGGACCCAGTACTTC | CASSLGQEGLGTQYF | . | TRBV11-2 | . | TRBJ2-5
TGTGCCAGCAGCCCACTAGACTTGGGGCTAACTGGAAACACCATATATTTT | CASSPLDLGLTGNTIYF | . | TRBV7-6 | . | TRBJ1-3
TGTGCCAGCAGCGCCCTACAATTCATGAACACTGAAGCTTTCTTT | CASSALQFMNTEAFF | . | TRBV9 | . | TRBJ1-1
TGTGCCAGTAGTACCACCAGCGGGATGTCGACCTACGAGCAGTACTTC | CASSTTSGMSTYEQYF | . | TRBV19 | TRBD2 | TRBJ2-7
TGTGCCAGCAGCTTGGCGACGAGGACGGTTTTGTTC | CASSLATRTVLF | once | TRBV5-6 | . | TRBJ1-2
TGTGCCAGCAGTTTCATCTCGCCGGGAAACAATGAGCAGTTCTTC | CASSFISPGNNEQFF | . | TRBV27 | . | TRBJ2-1
TGTGCCTGGTCCCCGGCTAGAGCTAGCACAGATACGCAGTATTTT | CAWSPARASTDTQYF | once | TRBV30 | . | TRBJ2-3
TGTGCCAGCAGTGACTCCCTAGCGGGGCACAATGAGCAGTTCTTC | CASSDSLAGHNEQFF | . | TRBV6-4 | TRBD2 | TRBJ2-1
TGCGCCAGCAGCTTGGGACTAGCGCCTAGCACAGATACGCAGTATTTT | CASSLGLAPSTDTQYF | . | TRBV5-1 | TRBD2 | TRBJ2-3
TGTGCCAGCAGTCTTCCCAACTATGGCTACACCTTC | CASSLPNYGYTF | . | TRBV25-1 | . | TRBJ1-2
TGTGCCAGCAGCTTGAGTCGGGACAGGGTTTTCTCTGGGGCCAACGTCCTGACTTTC | CASSLSRDRVFSGANVLTF | . | TRBV5-6 | TRBD1 | TRBJ2-6
TGTGCCAGCAAAAGGGGACTAGTCTCCTACGAGCAGTACTTC | CASKRGLVSYEQYF | few | TRBV2 | TRBD2 | TRBJ2-7
TGCGCCAGCAGCTCCGGGACAGGGGGGATTTGGGCACATGGCTACACCTTC | CASSSGTGGIWAHGYTF | . | TRBV5-1 | TRBD1 | TRBJ1-2
TGCAGCGTTCGATCGAGCGGCGATGAGCAGTTCTTC | CSVRSSGDEQFF | . | TRBV29-1 | . | TRBJ2-1
TGTGCCAGCAGCGTAGAGGCAGGCGGGAATCAGCCCCAGCATTTT | CASSVEAGGNQPQHF | once | TRBV9 | . | TRBJ1-5